The present T cell receptor beta chain was sequenced within a study of T cells after yellow fever vaccination. Study findings and constraints: Booster samples showed a return of most primary-vaccination clones (approximately 96% CD4, about 87% CD8). When the response was secondary, it was weaker but reached its peak faster, day 5 versus 15. CD4 and CD8 compartments shared a small share of clonotypes.

As TCR cDNA was made by 5'RACE template switching, a universal primer site and UMIs were added. In TCRdb, the 5' RACE reads were re-called with MiXCR into one record per CDR3 protein. This table has hundreds of thousands of distinct CDR3 sequences, less than 4.5% appearing once. This clonotype was detected ten times or more. Its antigen is as yet unknown. Germline V gene lookup returns CDR1 SGHRS and CDR2 YFSETQ. The CDR3 contains 17 residues. Unmatched junction bases numbered 7, after V lost 1 base and J lost 0 bases. The genes are TRBV5-1 and TRBJ2-3, with TRBD2 identical over 8 bases. Sample: PBMCs, taken on the day of the yellow fever booster vaccination. This receptor was identified in a man younger than 35 who received the YFV17D yellow fever vaccine. CDR3 amino acids: CASSLNGLAISTDTQYF. In DNA, the CDR3 is TGCGCCAGCAGCTTGAATGGACTAGCTATTAGCACAGATACGCAGTATTTT.